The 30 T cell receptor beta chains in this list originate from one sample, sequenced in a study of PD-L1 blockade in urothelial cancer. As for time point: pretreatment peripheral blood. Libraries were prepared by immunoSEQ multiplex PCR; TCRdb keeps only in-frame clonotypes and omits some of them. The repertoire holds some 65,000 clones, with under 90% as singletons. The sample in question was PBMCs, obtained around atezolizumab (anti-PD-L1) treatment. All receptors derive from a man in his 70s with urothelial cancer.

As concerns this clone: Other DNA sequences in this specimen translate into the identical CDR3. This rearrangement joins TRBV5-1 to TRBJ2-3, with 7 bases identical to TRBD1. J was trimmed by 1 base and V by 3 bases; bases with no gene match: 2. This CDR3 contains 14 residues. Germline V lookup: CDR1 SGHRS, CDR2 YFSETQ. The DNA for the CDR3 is TGCGCCAGCAGCTCCGGACAGGGCACAGATACGCAGTATTTT. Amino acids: CASSSGQGTDTQYF.

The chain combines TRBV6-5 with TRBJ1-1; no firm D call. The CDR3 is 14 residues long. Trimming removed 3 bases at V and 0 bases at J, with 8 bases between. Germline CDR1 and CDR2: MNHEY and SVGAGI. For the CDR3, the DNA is TGTGCCAGCAGTTATAACAGCTTGAACACTGAAGCTTTCTTT. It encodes CASSYNSLNTEAFF.

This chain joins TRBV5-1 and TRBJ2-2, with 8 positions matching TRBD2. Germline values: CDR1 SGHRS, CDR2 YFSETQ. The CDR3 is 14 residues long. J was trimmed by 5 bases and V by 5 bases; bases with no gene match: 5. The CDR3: CASRGLGYTGELFF. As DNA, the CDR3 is TGCGCCAGCAGGGGACTAGGGTATACCGGGGAGCTGTTTTTT.

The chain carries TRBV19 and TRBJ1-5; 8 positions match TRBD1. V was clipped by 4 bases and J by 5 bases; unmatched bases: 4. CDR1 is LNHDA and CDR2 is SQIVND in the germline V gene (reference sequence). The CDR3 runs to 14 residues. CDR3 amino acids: CASSNDRGHQPQHF. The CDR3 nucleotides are TGTGCCAGTAGTAATGACAGGGGCCATCAGCCCCAGCATTTT.

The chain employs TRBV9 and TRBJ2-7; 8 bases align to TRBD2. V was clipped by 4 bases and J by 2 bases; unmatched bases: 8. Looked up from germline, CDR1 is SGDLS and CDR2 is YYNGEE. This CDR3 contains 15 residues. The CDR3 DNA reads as TGTGCCAGCAGCCTCGGGGGGGATGTGACCTACGAGCAGTACTTC. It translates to CASSLGGDVTYEQYF.

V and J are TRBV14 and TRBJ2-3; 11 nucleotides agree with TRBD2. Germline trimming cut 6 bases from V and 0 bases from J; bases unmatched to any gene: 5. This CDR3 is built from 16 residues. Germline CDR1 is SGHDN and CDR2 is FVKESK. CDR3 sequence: CASSRLAGPSTDTQYF. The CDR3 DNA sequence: TGTGCCAGCAGTCGACTAGCGGGACCTAGCACAGATACGCAGTATTTT.

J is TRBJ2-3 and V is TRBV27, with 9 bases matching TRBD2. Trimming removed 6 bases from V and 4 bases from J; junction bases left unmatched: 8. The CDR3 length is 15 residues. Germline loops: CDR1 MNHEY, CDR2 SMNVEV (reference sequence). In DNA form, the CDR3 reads TGTGCCAGCAGCCGTAGCGGGAGCGGGGCAGATACGCAGTATTTT. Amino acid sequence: CASSRSGSGADTQYF.

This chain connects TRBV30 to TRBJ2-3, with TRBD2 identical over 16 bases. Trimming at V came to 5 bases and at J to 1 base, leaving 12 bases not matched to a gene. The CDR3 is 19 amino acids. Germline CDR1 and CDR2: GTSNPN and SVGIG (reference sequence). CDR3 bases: TGTGCCTGGGGAACCGGGACTAGCGGGAGGGCTAGGGGCACAGATACGCAGTATTTT. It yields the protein CAWGTGTSGRARGTDTQYF. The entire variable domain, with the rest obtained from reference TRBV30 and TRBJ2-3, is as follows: SQTIHQWPATLVQPVGSPLSLECTVEGTSNPNLYWYRQAAGRGLQLLFYSVGIGQISSEVPQNLSASRPQDRQFILSSKKLLLSDSGFYLCAWGTGTSGRARGTDTQYFGPGTRLTVL.

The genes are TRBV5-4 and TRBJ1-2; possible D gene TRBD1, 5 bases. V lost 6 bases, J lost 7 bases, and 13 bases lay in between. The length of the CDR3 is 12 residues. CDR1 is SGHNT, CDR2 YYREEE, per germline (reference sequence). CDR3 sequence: CASTFFRAGYTF. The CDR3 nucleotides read TGTGCCAGCACCTTCTTCAGGGCTGGCTACACCTTC.

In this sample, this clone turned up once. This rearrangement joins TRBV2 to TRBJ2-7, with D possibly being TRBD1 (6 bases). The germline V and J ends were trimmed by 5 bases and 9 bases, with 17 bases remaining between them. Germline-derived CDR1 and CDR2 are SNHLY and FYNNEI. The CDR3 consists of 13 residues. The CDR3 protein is CASSPSPGQMQYF. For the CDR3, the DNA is TGTGCCAGCAGTCCATCCCCGGGACAAATGCAGTACTTC.

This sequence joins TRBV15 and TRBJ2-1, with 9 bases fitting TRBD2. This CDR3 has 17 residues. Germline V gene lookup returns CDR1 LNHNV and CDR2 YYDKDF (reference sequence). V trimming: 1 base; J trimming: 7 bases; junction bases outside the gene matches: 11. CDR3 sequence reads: CATSRGLGLAGTNEQFF. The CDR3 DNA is TGTGCCACCAGCAGAGGCCTCGGGCTAGCGGGAACTAATGAGCAGTTCTTC.

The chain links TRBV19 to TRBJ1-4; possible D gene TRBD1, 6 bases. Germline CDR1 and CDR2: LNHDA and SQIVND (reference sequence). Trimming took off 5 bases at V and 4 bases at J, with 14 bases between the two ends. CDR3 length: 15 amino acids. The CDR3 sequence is CASSVMQGINEKLFF. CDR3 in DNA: TGTGCCAGTAGTGTCATGCAGGGGATTAATGAAAAACTGTTTTTT.

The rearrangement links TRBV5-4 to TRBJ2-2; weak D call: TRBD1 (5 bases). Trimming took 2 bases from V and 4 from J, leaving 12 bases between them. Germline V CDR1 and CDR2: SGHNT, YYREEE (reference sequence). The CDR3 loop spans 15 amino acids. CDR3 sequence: CASSFAGSFTGELFF. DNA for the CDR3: TGTGCCAGCAGCTTTGCAGGGTCGTTCACCGGGGAGCTGTTTTTT.

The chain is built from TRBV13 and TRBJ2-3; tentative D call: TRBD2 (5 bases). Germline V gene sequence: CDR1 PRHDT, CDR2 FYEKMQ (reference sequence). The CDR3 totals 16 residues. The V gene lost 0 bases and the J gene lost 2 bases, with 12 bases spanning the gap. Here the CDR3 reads CASSLGLRESTDTQYF. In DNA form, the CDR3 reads TGTGCCAGCAGCTTAGGCCTTCGGGAATCCACAGATACGCAGTATTTT.

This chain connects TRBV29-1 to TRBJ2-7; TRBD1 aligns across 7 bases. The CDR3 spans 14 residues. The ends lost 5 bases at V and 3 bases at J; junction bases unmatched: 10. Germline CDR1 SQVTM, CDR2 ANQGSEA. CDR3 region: CSVLIDRVRYEQYF. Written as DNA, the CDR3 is TGCAGCGTTCTAATAGACAGGGTACGCTACGAGCAGTACTTC.

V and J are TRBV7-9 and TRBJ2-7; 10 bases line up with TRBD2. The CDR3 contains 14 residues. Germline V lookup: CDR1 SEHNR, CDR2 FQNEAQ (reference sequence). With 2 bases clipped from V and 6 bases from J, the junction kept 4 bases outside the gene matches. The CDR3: CASSLLAGGGEQYF. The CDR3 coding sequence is TGTGCCAGCAGCTTATTAGCGGGAGGTGGCGAGCAGTACTTC.

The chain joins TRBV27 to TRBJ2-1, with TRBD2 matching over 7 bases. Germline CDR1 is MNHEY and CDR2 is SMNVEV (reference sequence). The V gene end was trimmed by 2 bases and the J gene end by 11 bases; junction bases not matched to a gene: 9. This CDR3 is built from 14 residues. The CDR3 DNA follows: TGTGCCAGCAGTTTACTGGGGAGGCGGGAGCAGCAGTTCTTC. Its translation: CASSLLGRREQQFF.

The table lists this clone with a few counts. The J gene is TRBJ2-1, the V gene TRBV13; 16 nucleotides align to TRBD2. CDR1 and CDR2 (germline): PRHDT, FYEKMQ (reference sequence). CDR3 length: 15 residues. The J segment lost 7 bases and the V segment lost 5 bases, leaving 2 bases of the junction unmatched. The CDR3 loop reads CASSLGLAGGNEQFF. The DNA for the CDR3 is TGTGCCAGCAGCCTGGGACTAGCGGGGGGGAATGAGCAGTTCTTC.

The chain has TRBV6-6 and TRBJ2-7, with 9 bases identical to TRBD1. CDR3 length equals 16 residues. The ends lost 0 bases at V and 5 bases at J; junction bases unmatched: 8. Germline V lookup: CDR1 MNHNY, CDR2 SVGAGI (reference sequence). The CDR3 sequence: CASSYSRDRVLHEQYF. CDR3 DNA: TGTGCCAGCAGTTACTCTCGGGACAGGGTTCTCCACGAGCAGTACTTC.

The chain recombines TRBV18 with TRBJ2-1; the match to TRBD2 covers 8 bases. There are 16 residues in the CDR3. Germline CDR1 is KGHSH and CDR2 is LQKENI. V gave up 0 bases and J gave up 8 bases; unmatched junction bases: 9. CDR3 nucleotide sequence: TGTGCCAGCTCACCACCGAGCGGGAGTCCGTTCCATGAGCAGTTCTTC. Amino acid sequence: CASSPPSGSPFHEQFF.

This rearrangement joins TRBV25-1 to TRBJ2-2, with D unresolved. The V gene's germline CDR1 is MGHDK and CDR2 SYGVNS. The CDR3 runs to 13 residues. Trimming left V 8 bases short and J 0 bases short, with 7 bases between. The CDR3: CASYDTNTGELFF. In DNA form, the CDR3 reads TGTGCCAGCTACGACACGAACACCGGGGAGCTGTTTTTT.

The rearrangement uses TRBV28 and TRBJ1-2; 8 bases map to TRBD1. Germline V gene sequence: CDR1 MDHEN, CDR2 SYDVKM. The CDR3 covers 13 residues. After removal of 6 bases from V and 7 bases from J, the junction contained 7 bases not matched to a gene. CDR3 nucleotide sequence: TGTGCCAGCAGCAAAACAGGGGGACGTGGCTACACCTTC. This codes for CASSKTGGRGYTF.

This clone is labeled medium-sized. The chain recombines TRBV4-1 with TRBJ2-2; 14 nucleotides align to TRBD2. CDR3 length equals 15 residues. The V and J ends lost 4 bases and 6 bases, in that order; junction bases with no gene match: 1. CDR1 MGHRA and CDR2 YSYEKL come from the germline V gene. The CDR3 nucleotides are TGCGCCAGCAGCCCGGGACTAGCGGGAGCCGGGGAGCTGTTTTTT. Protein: CASSPGLAGAGELFF.

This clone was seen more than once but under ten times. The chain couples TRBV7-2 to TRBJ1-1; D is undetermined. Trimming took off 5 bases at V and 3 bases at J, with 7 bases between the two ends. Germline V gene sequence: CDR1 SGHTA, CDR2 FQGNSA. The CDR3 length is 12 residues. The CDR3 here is CASSLSYTEAFF. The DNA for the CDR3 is TGTGCCAGCAGCCTTTCCTACACTGAAGCTTTCTTT.

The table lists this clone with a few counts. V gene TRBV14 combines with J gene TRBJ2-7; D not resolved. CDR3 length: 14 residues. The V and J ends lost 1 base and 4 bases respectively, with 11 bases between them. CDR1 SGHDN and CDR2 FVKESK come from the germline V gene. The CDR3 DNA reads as TGTGCCAGCAGCCAAGGAACGGTCCCTTACGAGCAGTACTTC. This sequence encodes CASSQGTVPYEQYF.

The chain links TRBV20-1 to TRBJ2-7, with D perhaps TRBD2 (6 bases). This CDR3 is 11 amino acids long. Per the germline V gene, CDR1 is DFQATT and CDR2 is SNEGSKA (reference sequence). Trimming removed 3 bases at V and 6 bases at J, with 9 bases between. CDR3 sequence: CSASGRGEQYF. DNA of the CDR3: TGCAGTGCTAGCGGGAGAGGCGAGCAGTACTTC.

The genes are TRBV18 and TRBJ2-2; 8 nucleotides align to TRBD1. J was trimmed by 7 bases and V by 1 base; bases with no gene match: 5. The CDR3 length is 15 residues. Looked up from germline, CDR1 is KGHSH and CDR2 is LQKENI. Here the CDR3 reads CASSPLGTGDGELFF. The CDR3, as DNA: TGTGCCAGCTCACCACTAGGGACAGGCGACGGGGAGCTGTTTTTT.

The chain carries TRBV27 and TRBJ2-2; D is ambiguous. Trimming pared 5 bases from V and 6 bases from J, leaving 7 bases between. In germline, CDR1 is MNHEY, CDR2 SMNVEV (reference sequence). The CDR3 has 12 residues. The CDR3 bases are TGTGCCAGCAGTCCCCTTGCCGGGGAGCTGTTTTTT. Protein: CASSPLAGELFF.

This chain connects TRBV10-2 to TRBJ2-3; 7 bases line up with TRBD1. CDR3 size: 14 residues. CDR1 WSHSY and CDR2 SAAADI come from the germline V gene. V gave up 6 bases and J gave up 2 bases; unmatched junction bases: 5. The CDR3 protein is CASRLGQDTDTQYF. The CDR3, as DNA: TGCGCCAGCAGATTAGGACAGGACACAGATACGCAGTATTTT.

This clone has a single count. The CDR3 sequence: CASTRTGLAGELFF. CDR3 sequence (DNA): TGTGCCAGTACCAGGACAGGACTGGCCGGGGAGCTGTTTTTT. The V and J genes are TRBV19 and TRBJ2-2; 7 bases align to TRBD1. Germline CDR1 reads LNHDA; CDR2 reads SQIVND (reference sequence). Trimming took 7 bases from V and 6 from J; bases not matched to a gene: 8. CDR3 length: 14 residues. The full variable domain, its missing parts supplied by reference TRBV19 and TRBJ2-2, is DGGITQSPKYLFRKEGQNVTLSCEQNLNHDAMYWYRQDPGQGLRLIYYSQIVNDFQKGDIAEGYSVSREKKESFPLTVTSAQKNPTAFYLCASTRTGLAGELFFGEGSRLTVL.